Below, 23 T cell receptor beta chains from the same sample are listed, as sequenced in a study of shared clonotypes between healthy human individuals (dated by TCRdb to about 2020). The library was prepared using the immunoSEQ multiplex PCR assay. TCRdb holds this immuneACCESS table with in-frame rearrangements only. Some clones are missing; in checked studies, unresolved V genes explain under half, and the rest has no known cause. In all, the sample holds hundreds of thousands of clones, and about 96% of those were seen once. Approximately 0.057% of the sample is in the top ten clones. The sequenced sample was naive CD4+ T cells sorted from blood. The sample's cell subset or site label is to be understood as: CD45RA+ positively selected. These TCRs come from a woman in her 30s in good health.

This clone was observed once. V usage is TRBV19 and J usage is TRBJ2-5, with a possible D match to TRBD1 (5 bases). V lost 2 bases to trimming and J lost 4 bases, with 11 bases between them. CDR1 is LNHDA and CDR2 is SQIVND in the germline V gene (reference sequence). This CDR3 contains 14 residues. The CDR3 loop reads CASSIRGLGETQYF. CDR3 bases: TGTGCCAGTAGTATAAGGGGCCTAGGAGAGACCCAGTACTTC.

This chain links TRBV5-1 with TRBJ1-6, with TRBD1 matching 10 bases. The CDR3 is 19 amino acids. The germline V gene has CDR1 SGHRS and CDR2 YFSETQ. With V trimmed by 7 bases and J by 7 bases, 20 bases remained unmatched. The CDR3: CASQPGHRDRGSMNSPLHF. The CDR3 DNA reads as TGCGCCAGCCAACCCGGACACCGGGACAGGGGCTCTATGAATTCACCCCTCCACTTT.

This chain connects TRBV27 to TRBJ1-5; a weak D match, TRBD1 (5 bases). The germline V gene encodes CDR1 MNHEY and CDR2 SMNVEV (reference sequence). This CDR3 spans 16 amino acids. The ends were cut back, 6 bases at V and 0 bases at J, with 15 bases in the middle. CDR3 amino acids: CASSRGGINSNQPQHF. DNA for the CDR3: TGTGCCAGCAGCCGGGGGGGGATTAATAGCAATCAGCCCCAGCATTTT.

The gene calls are TRBV18 and TRBJ2-1; 10 nucleotides line up with TRBD1. The CDR3 contains 14 residues. V shed 4 bases, J shed 6 bases, and the junction held 3 bases outside the gene matches. The germline V gene encodes CDR1 KGHSH and CDR2 LQKENI. In DNA form, the CDR3 reads TGTGCCAGCTCACGGGACAGGGGTGTCAATGAGCAGTTCTTC. It encodes CASSRDRGVNEQFF.

The V gene is TRBV30, the J gene TRBJ2-2, with D uncertain. The CDR3 has 12 residues. V was pared by 3 bases and J by 7 bases, with 9 bases between. The germline CDR1 and CDR2 sequences are GTSNPN and SVGIG (reference sequence). DNA for the CDR3: TGTGCCTGGAGACGGGTGATCGGGGAGCTGTTTTTT. Protein product: CAWRRVIGELFF.

The V gene is TRBV7-9, the J gene TRBJ2-1; a weak D match, TRBD2 (6 bases). Trimming removed 4 bases from V and 5 bases from J, with 12 bases in between. Germline V gene lookup returns CDR1 SEHNR and CDR2 FQNEAQ (reference sequence). CDR3 length: 14 residues. CDR3 residues: CASSSGGPNNEQFF. The CDR3 coding sequence is TGTGCCAGCAGCTCCGGGGGTCCGAACAATGAGCAGTTCTTC.

This clone has a single count. V usage is TRBV5-1 and J usage is TRBJ2-1; 9 nucleotides agree with TRBD2. CDR3 size: 14 residues. CDR1 and CDR2 (germline): SGHRS, YFSETQ. The V and J ends lost 2 bases and 7 bases, in that order; junction bases with no gene match: 4. The CDR3 loop is CASSFLAGINEQFF. CDR3 coding DNA: TGCGCCAGCAGCTTTCTAGCGGGAATAAATGAGCAGTTCTTC.

The gene calls are TRBV28 and TRBJ2-3, with TRBD2 identical over 13 bases. J was trimmed by 6 bases and V by 5 bases; bases with no gene match: 8. The CDR3 covers 16 residues. Germline V gene sequence: CDR1 MDHEN, CDR2 SYDVKM. The CDR3 sequence: CASSPAGTSGEDTQYF. CDR3 DNA sequence: TGTGCCAGCAGTCCCGCCGGGACTAGCGGGGAGGATACGCAGTATTTT.

In DNA form, the CDR3 reads TGTGCCAGCAGTTACTTGGGACTCGGCGAAAAACTGTTTTTT. This codes for CASSYLGLGEKLFF. The chain has TRBV6-5 and TRBJ1-4; maybe TRBD1 (5 bases). The CDR3 is 14 amino acids. Trimming cost V 1 base and J 8 bases, with 11 bases left between them. The germline V gene has CDR1 MNHEY and CDR2 SVGAGI.

The chain couples TRBV2 to TRBJ2-7, with TRBD2 identical over 11 bases. V lost 4 bases, J lost 4 bases, and 6 bases stayed unmatched. The CDR3 is 15 amino acids. In germline, CDR1 is SNHLY, CDR2 FYNNEI. The CDR3 protein is CASSALAGGRYEQYF. Here the CDR3 DNA reads TGTGCCAGCAGTGCTCTAGCGGGAGGACGATACGAGCAGTACTTC.

This chain uses TRBV10-3 with TRBJ2-7; D perhaps matches TRBD2 (7 bases). The CDR3 has 13 amino acids. CDR1 ENHRY and CDR2 SYGVKD come from the germline V gene. Trimming shortened V by 6 bases and J by 3 bases, and 12 bases separated the two germline ends. The chain's CDR3 is CAISWEGGYEQYF. Here the CDR3 DNA reads TGTGCCATCAGCTGGGAGGGGGGCTACGAGCAGTACTTC.

This clone was picked up one time. V and J are TRBV28 and TRBJ2-5; 13 bases line up with TRBD2. The CDR3 covers 15 residues. Germline V gene sequence: CDR1 MDHEN, CDR2 SYDVKM. V trimming: 6 bases; J trimming: 4 bases; junction bases outside the gene matches: 5. The CDR3 region is CASRTSGRARETQYF. DNA of the CDR3: TGTGCCAGCAGAACTAGCGGGAGGGCCCGAGAGACCCAGTACTTC.

The chain employs TRBV5-1 and TRBJ2-1; 12 bases line up with TRBD1. Trimming took 1 base from V and 10 from J; bases not matched to a gene: 15. This CDR3 is built from 18 residues. CDR1 SGHRS and CDR2 YFSETQ come from the germline V gene. The CDR3 region has the DNA TGCGCCAGCAGCTTGTTGGCCTTGAGGGGACAGGGGGCTTTGGAGCAGTTCTTC. Translated, it gives CASSLLALRGQGALEQFF.

A word on this clone: This sample includes further DNA sequences coding for the same CDR3. This sequence joins TRBV28 and TRBJ1-2; D uncertain. The germline V and J ends were trimmed by 3 bases and 2 bases, with 7 bases remaining between them. Germline lookup yields CDR1 MDHEN and CDR2 SYDVKM. The length of the CDR3 is 13 residues. The DNA for the CDR3 is TGTGCCAGCAGTTTTAACGGAAACTATGGCTACACCTTC. Its protein is CASSFNGNYGYTF.

In nucleotides, the CDR3 is TGTGCCAGCACCCACCTCTTAGGGGGCAGGGCTAGGGCAGATACGCAGTATTTT. It specifies CASTHLLGGRARADTQYF. V gene TRBV7-8 combines with J gene TRBJ2-3, with 7 bases lining up with TRBD1. CDR3 length: 18 residues. Trimming removed 7 bases from V and 4 bases from J; junction bases left unmatched: 20. The V gene's germline CDR1 is SGHVS and CDR2 FQNEAQ.

This clone was counted once. The J gene is TRBJ1-1, the V gene TRBV7-2; no definite D call. Germline V gene sequence: CDR1 SGHTA, CDR2 FQGNSA. Trimming left V 1 base short and J 4 bases short, with 13 bases between. This CDR3 is built from 15 residues. This CDR3 is CASSLGLYGSTEAFF. The CDR3 region has the DNA TGTGCCAGCAGCTTAGGGCTTTACGGGAGCACTGAAGCTTTCTTT.

This chain links TRBV28 with TRBJ2-2; 8 bases are a match to TRBD1. Germline V CDR1 and CDR2: MDHEN, SYDVKM. The J segment lost 3 bases and the V segment lost 6 bases, leaving 6 bases of the junction unmatched. This CDR3 is built from 15 residues. Here the CDR3 reads CASSSGGHHTGELFF. CDR3 DNA: TGTGCCAGCAGCTCAGGGGGCCATCACACCGGGGAGCTGTTTTTT.

The chain joins TRBV18 to TRBJ2-7, with D uncertain. This CDR3 contains 14 residues. Per the germline V gene, CDR1 is KGHSH and CDR2 is LQKENI. Trimming took 3 bases from V and 1 from J, leaving 10 bases between them. The CDR3 protein is CASSPGQESYEQYF. The CDR3 DNA follows: TGTGCCAGCTCACCTGGCCAGGAGTCCTACGAGCAGTACTTC.

This chain connects TRBV21-1 to TRBJ1-1. TRBV21-1 is termed a pseudogene. CDR3 length: 13 residues. DNA for the CDR3: TGTGCCAGCAGGATCGACGGAAACACTGAAGCTTTCTTT. Protein: CASRIDGNTEAFF.

The chain is built from TRBV28 and TRBJ1-3; unclear D gene. The CDR3 length is 16 residues. Trimming removed 7 bases at V and 1 base at J, with 17 bases between. The germline gives CDR1 MDHEN, CDR2 SYDVKM. CDR3 in amino acids: CASTVTVSKSGNTIYF. CDR3 in DNA: TGTGCCAGCACCGTCACCGTATCCAAGTCTGGAAACACCATATATTTT.

CDR3 DNA sequence: TGTGCCAGCAGTCGCCTACGGGGCACTGAAGCTTTCTTT. It specifies CASSRLRGTEAFF. The chain carries TRBV27 and TRBJ1-1; D ambiguous. The CDR3 contains 13 residues. Germline CDR1 MNHEY, CDR2 SMNVEV (reference sequence). The V end lost 5 bases, the J end lost 4 bases, and 11 bases lay between the germline ends.

This chain links TRBV6-6 with TRBJ1-1; TRBD1 is a possible D gene (5 bases). Trimming shortened V by 4 bases and J by 7 bases, and 13 bases separated the two germline ends. This CDR3 is 13 amino acids long. CDR1 is MNHNY, CDR2 SVGAGI, per germline (reference sequence). The CDR3 is CASSSGTHDEAFF. The DNA of the CDR3 is TGTGCCAGCAGTTCCGGGACTCATGATGAAGCTTTCTTT.

The chain carries TRBV5-8 and TRBJ2-7; 8 bases fit TRBD1. The V gene end was trimmed by 2 bases and the J gene end by 6 bases; junction bases not matched to a gene: 13. The length of the CDR3 is 16 residues. Germline CDR1 SGHTS, CDR2 YDEGEE. This CDR3 reads CASSFYRTGLGGEQYF. As DNA, the CDR3 is TGTGCCAGCAGCTTTTACCGGACAGGGTTGGGCGGCGAGCAGTACTTC.